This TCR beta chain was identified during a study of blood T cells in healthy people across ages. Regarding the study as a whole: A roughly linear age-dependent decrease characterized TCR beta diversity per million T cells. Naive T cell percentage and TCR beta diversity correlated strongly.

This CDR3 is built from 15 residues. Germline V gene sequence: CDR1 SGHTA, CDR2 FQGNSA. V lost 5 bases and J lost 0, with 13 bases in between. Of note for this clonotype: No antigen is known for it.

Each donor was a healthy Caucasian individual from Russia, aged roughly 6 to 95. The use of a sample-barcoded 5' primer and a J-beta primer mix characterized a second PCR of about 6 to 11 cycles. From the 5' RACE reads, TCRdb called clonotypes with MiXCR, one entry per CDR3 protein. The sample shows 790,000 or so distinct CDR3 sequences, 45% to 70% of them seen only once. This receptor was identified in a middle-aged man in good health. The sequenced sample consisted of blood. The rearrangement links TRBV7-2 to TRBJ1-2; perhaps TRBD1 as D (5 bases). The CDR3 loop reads CASSVDGAANYGYTF. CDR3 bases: TGTGCCAGCAGCGTCGATGGGGCAGCTAACTATGGCTACACCTTC.